These 4 T cell receptor beta chains share one sample of origin, sequenced in a study of T cell repertoires in aging, cancer and after chemotherapy. The template was genomic DNA from peripheral blood, not RNA. Rearranged V-D-J TRB sequences were amplified with a mixed TRB-A/B primer pool. TCRdb analysed the multiplex PCR reads with MiXCR anew, one entry per CDR3 protein. The table lists 9,900 or so distinct CDR3 sequences, 20% to 30% of them singletons. The sample consisted of blood. The receptors originated from a human donor in good health.

This clonotype has just a few counts. The CDR3 reads CASSGTIQETQYF. The CDR3 nucleotides read TGTGCCAGCAGCGGGACTATCCAAGAGACCCAGTACTTC. The chain recombines TRBV5-4 with TRBJ2-5; 7 bases align to TRBD2. After removal of 4 bases from V and 1 base from J, the junction contained 1 base not matched to a gene. The CDR3 consists of 13 residues. In germline, CDR1 is SGHNT, CDR2 YYREEE (reference sequence).

This clonotype has more than one count but fewer than ten. The genes are TRBV20-1 and TRBJ2-7, with a possible D match to TRBD2 (5 bases). V lost 6 bases and J lost 3, with 18 bases in between. The CDR3 extends over 14 amino acids. In germline, CDR1 is DFQATT, CDR2 SNEGSKA (reference sequence). CDR3 region: CSAAEGSRLYEQYF. As DNA, the CDR3 is TGCAGTGCAGCCGAGGGATCCCGGCTCTACGAGCAGTACTTC.

The sample holds a few counts of this clonotype. The J gene is TRBJ2-1, the V gene TRBV29-1; D call uncertain. V lost 2 bases to trimming and J lost 0 bases, with 5 bases between them. The germline CDR1 and CDR2 sequences are SQVTM and ANQGSEA. The CDR3 covers 13 residues. The CDR3 loop reads CSVEWASYNEQFF. The CDR3 DNA reads as TGCAGCGTTGAATGGGCCTCCTACAATGAGCAGTTCTTC.

V is TRBV6-1 and J is TRBJ1-3; D might be TRBD1 (5 bases). CDR1 and CDR2 from the germline V gene are MNHNS and SASEGT. The CDR3 consists of 14 residues. V dropped 6 bases and J dropped 4 bases, with 13 bases sitting between them. CDR3 bases: TGTGCCAGCAGGTGGTTAGGGGACGGAAACACCATATATTTT. Its translation is CASRWLGDGNTIYF.